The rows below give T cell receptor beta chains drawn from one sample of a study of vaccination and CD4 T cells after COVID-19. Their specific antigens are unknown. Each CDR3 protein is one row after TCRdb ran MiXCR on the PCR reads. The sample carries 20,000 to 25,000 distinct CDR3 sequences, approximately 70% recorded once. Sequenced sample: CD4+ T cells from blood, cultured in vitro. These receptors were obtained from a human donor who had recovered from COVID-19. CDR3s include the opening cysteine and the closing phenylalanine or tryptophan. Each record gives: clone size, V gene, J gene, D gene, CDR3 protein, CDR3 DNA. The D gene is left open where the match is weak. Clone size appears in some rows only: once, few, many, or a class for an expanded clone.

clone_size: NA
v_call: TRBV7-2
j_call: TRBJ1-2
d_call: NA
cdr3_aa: CASSFGGEANYGYTF
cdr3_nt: TGTGCCAGCAGCTTTGGAGGGGAAGCTAACTATGGCTACACCTTC

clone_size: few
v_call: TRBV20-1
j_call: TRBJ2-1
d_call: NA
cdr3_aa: CSARGGPLANEQFF
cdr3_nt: TGCAGTGCTAGAGGAGGCCCACTCGCCAATGAGCAGTTCTTC

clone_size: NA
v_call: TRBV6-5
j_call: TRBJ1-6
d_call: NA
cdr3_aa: CASSSDWGGNSPLHF
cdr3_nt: TGTGCCAGCAGTTCAGACTGGGGAGGTAATTCACCCCTCCACTTT

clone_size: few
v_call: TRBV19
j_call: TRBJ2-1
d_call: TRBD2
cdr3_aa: CASSSSGTSGEFF
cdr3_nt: TGTGCCAGTAGTAGCTCGGGGACTAGCGGGGAGTTCTTC

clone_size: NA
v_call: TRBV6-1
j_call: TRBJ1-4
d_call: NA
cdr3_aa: CASSDRGSDNEKLFF
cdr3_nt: TGTGCCAGCAGTGATCGGGGCTCCGATAATGAAAAACTGTTTTTT

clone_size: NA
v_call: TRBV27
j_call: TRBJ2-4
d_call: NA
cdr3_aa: CASSLSVSLAKNIQYF
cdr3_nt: TGTGCCAGCAGTTTATCCGTGTCTCTAGCCAAAAACATTCAGTACTTC

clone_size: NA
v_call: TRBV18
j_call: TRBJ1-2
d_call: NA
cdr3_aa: CASSPEGESYTF
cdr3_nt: TGTGCCAGCTCACCGGAAGGGGAGAGCTACACCTTC

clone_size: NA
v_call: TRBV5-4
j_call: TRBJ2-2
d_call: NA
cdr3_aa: CASSLVRQSGGELFF
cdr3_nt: TGTGCCAGCAGCTTGGTTCGACAGTCCGGGGGGGAGCTGTTTTTT

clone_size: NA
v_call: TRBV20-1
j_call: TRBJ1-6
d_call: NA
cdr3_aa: CSARDLDRRLNNSPLHF
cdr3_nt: TGCAGTGCTAGAGATCTCGACAGGCGCCTTAATAATTCACCCCTCCACTTT

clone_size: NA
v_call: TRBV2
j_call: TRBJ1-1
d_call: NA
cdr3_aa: CASSAGMNTEAFF
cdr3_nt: TGTGCCAGCAGTGCCGGGATGAACACTGAAGCTTTCTTT

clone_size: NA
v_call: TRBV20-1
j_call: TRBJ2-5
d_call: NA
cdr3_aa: CSAYIKGTQYF
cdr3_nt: TGCAGTGCGTATATCAAGGGGACCCAGTACTTC

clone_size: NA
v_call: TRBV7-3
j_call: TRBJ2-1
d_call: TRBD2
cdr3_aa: CASSSLSGSYNEQFF
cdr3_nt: TGTGCCAGCAGCTCCCTAAGCGGGAGCTACAATGAGCAGTTCTTC

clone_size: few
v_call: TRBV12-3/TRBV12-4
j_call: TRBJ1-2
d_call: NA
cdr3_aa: CASSLEPGDVYGYTF
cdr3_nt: TGTGCCAGCAGTTTAGAGCCCGGGGACGTCTATGGCTACACCTTC

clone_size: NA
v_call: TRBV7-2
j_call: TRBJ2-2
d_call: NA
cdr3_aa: CASSLRSTGELFF
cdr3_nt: TGTGCCAGCAGCTTACGTTCCACCGGGGAGCTGTTTTTT

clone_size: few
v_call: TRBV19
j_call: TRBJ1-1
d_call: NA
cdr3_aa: CASRRVGGSTEAFF
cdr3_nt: TGTGCCAGTAGACGAGTAGGGGGAAGCACTGAAGCTTTCTTT

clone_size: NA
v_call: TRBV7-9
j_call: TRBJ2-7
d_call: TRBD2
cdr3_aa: CASSLGGSFYEQYF
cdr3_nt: TGTGCCAGCAGCTTAGGCGGGAGTTTCTACGAGCAGTACTTC

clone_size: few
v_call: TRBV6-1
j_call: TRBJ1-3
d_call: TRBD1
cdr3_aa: CASISPGQARAGNTIYF
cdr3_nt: TGTGCCAGCATCAGTCCCGGACAGGCAAGGGCTGGAAACACCATATATTTT

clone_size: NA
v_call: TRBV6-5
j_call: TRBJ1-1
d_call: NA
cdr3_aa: CASSSGNGNTEAFF
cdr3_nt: TGTGCCAGCAGTTCAGGGAATGGGAACACTGAAGCTTTCTTT

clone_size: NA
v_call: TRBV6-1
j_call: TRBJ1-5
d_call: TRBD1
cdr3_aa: CASSGSTGAASANQPQHF
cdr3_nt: TGTGCCAGCAGTGGGTCGACAGGGGCTGCGTCGGCAAATCAGCCCCAGCATTTT

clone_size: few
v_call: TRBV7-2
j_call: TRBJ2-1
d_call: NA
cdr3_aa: CASSLVSGWDEQFF
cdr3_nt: TGTGCCAGCAGCTTAGTTTCGGGCTGGGATGAGCAGTTCTTC

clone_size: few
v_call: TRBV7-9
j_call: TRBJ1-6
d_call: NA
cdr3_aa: CASSLADRAVEYNSPLHF
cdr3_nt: TGTGCCAGCAGCTTAGCGGATAGGGCGGTAGAATATAATTCACCCCTCCACTTT

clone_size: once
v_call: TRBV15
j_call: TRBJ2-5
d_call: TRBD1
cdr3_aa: CATSKNTGGGWTQYF
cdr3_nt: TGTGCCACCAGCAAGAATACAGGGGGAGGTTGGACCCAGTACTTC

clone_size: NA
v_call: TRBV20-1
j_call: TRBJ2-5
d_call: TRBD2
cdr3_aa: CSARGLAGLETQYF
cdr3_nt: TGCAGTGCTAGAGGGCTAGCGGGACTAGAGACCCAGTACTTC

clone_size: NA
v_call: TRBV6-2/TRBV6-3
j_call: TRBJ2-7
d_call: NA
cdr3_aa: CASSYSTYEQYF
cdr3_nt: TGTGCCAGCAGTTATTCTACATACGAGCAGTACTTC

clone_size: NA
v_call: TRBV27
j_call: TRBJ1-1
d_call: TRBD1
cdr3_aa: CASSPRQGFSAFF
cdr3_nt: TGTGCCAGCAGTCCGAGACAGGGGTTTTCAGCTTTCTTT

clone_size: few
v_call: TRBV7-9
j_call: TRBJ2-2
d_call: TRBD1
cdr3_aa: CASSLRLGQGGGELFF
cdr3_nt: TGTGCCAGCAGCCTCCGTTTGGGACAGGGAGGCGGGGAGCTGTTTTTT

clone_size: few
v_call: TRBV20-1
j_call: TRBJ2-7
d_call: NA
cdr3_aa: CSALTGGGEQYF
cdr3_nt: TGCAGTGCCCTCACGGGGGGCGGGGAGCAGTACTTC

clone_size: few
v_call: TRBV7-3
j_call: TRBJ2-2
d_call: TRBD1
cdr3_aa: CASSLIQGAPPGELFF
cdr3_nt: TGTGCCAGCAGCTTAATTCAGGGGGCGCCCCCCGGGGAGCTGTTTTTT

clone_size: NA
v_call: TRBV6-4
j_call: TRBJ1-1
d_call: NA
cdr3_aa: CASYLTANTEAFF
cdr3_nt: TGTGCCAGCTACTTAACAGCGAACACTGAAGCTTTCTTT

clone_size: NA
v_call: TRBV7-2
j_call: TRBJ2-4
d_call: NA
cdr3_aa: CASSRGLGGRPPRIQYF
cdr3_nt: TGTGCCAGCAGCCGGGGGCTGGGGGGGCGTCCCCCTCGGATTCAGTACTTC

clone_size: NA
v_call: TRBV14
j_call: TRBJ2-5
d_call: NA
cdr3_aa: CASSQDRGRAETQYF
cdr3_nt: TGTGCCAGCAGCCAAGATAGAGGACGGGCAGAGACCCAGTACTTC

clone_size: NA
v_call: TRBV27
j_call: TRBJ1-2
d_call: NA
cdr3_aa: CASSLSPPGAANYGYTF
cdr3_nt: TGTGCCAGCAGTTTATCGCCCCCGGGAGCTGCTAACTATGGCTACACCTTC

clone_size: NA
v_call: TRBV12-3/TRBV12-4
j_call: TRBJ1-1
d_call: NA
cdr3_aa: CASSASGGTEAFF
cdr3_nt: TGTGCCAGCAGTGCCAGTGGAGGCACTGAAGCTTTCTTT

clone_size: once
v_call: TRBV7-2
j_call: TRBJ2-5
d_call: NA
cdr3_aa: CASSLEGGQETQYF
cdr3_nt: TGTGCCAGCAGCTTAGAAGGTGGACAAGAGACCCAGTACTTC

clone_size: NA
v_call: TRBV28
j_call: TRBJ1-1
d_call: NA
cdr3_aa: CASSSLKSTEAFF
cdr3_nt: TGTGCCAGCAGTTCCCTGAAGAGCACTGAAGCTTTCTTT

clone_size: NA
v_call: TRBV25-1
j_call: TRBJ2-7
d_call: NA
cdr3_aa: CASSESRGLSGEQYF
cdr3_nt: TGTGCCAGCAGTGAATCTCGGGGTTTAAGTGGCGAGCAGTACTTC

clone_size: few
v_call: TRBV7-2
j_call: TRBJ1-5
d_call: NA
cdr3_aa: CASSLDPGGSNQPQHF
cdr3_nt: TGTGCCAGCAGCTTAGACCCGGGGGGTAGCAATCAGCCCCAGCATTTT

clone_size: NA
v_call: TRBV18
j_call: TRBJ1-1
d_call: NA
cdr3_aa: CASSPVDTEAFF
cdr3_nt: TGTGCCAGCTCACCCGTAGACACTGAAGCTTTCTTT

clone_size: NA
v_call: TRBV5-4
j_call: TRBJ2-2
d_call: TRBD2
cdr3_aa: CASSLVGPGGRELFF
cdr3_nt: TGTGCCAGCAGCTTGGTCGGGCCGGGAGGGAGGGAGCTGTTTTTT

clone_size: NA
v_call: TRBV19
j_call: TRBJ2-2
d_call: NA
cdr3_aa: CASSEQGSGELFF
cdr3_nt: TGTGCCAGTAGTGAACAGGGTTCCGGGGAGCTGTTTTTT

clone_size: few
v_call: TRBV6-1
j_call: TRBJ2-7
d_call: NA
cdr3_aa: CASSEVVTHYEQYF
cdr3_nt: TGTGCCAGCAGTGAAGTGGTGACCCACTACGAGCAGTACTTC